These 28 T cell receptor beta chains share one sample of origin, sequenced in a study of blood T cell repertoires in COVID-19. Measured with immunoSEQ multiplex PCR; TCRdb has only the in-frame clones, and not every one. The sample yields some 290,000 clones, under 90% seen once. Specimen: peripheral blood. All receptors derive from a woman aged 25 to 39 with COVID-19, enrolled during active disease.

The chain has TRBV7-8 and TRBJ1-6, with a weak D call TRBD1 (5 bases). V was shortened by 4 bases and J by 9 bases, with 10 bases between the two germline ends. This CDR3 is built from 13 residues. CDR1 SGHVS and CDR2 FQNEAQ come from the germline V gene. The CDR3 is CASSSSRGSPLHF. In DNA, the CDR3 is TGTGCCAGCAGCTCTAGTAGGGGTTCACCCCTCCACTTT. The full variable domain, in which reference TRBV7-8 and TRBJ1-6 provide the parts outside the CDR3, is GAGVSQSPRYKVAKRGQDVALRCDPISGHVSLFWYQQALGQGPEFLTYFQNEAQLDKSGLPSDRFFAERPEGSVSTLKIQRTQQEDSAVYLCASSSSRGSPLHFGNGTRLTVT.

V is TRBV7-9 and J is TRBJ1-6; 7 bases map to TRBD1. The CDR3 covers 15 residues. From germline, CDR1 is SEHNR and CDR2 FQNEAQ (reference sequence). V was pared by 6 bases and J by 9 bases, with 11 bases of the junction left unmatched. DNA of the CDR3: TGTGCCAGCAGTCATAACGACAGGGACCGTTCACCCCTCCACTTT. It yields the protein CASSHNDRDRSPLHF.

This rearrangement joins TRBV7-9 to TRBJ2-1; 9 nucleotides agree with TRBD1. V dropped 5 bases and J dropped 10; count of bases not matched to a gene: 12. The CDR3 is 15 residues long. CDR1 is SEHNR and CDR2 is FQNEAQ in the germline V gene (reference sequence). The CDR3 DNA follows: TGTGCCAGCAGCGATAACAGGGGGCAGGGTGGCGAGCAGTTCTTC. This encodes CASSDNRGQGGEQFF.

The J gene is TRBJ1-2, the V gene TRBV5-1; the match to TRBD1 covers 7 bases. With V trimmed by 4 bases and J by 4 bases, 7 bases remained unmatched. The germline gives CDR1 SGHRS, CDR2 YFSETQ. The CDR3 is 14 residues long. The CDR3 reads CASSPPGTAYGYTF. CDR3 nucleotide sequence: TGCGCCAGCAGCCCACCCGGGACAGCCTATGGCTACACCTTC.

This chain links TRBV7-2 with TRBJ2-3, with 9 bases fitting TRBD2. The germline CDR1 and CDR2 sequences are SGHTA and FQGNSA. The J segment lost 3 bases and the V segment lost 0 bases, leaving 7 bases of the junction unmatched. The CDR3 has 17 amino acids. DNA of the CDR3: TGTGCCAGCAGCTTAGCGAGGGCGGGAGGGAGGACAGATACGCAGTATTTT. This translates into CASSLARAGGRTDTQYF.

The rearrangement uses TRBV9 and TRBJ1-2; D gene unclear. The CDR3 sequence is 15 residues long. Trimming stripped 1 base from V and 4 bases from J, with 14 bases between. CDR1 and CDR2 from the germline V gene are SGDLS and YYNGEE. The chain's CDR3 is CASSVSPQATYGYTF. The CDR3 bases are TGTGCCAGCAGCGTATCCCCCCAGGCAACCTATGGCTACACCTTC.

The CDR3 region is CASSLTASGELFF. In nucleotides, the CDR3 is TGTGCCAGCAGCTTAACGGCCAGTGGGGAGCTGTTTTTT. The genes are TRBV7-3 and TRBJ2-2; D gene unclear. CDR1 and CDR2 (germline): SGHTA, FQGTGA. Between the trimmed V and J ends, which lost 0 bases and 8 bases, there was a span of 7 bases. This CDR3 is 13 amino acids long.

The rearrangement joins TRBV9 to TRBJ2-7; TRBD1 agrees at 11 bases. Germline values: CDR1 SGDLS, CDR2 YYNGEE. Trimming at V came to 0 bases and at J to 4 bases, leaving 3 bases not matched to a gene. The CDR3 totals 15 residues. As DNA, the CDR3 is TGTGCCAGCAGCGTAGGCGGGGACAGGGGGTACGAGCAGTACTTC. Protein product: CASSVGGDRGYEQYF.

This chain uses TRBV13 with TRBJ1-4, with 9 bases lining up with TRBD1. The CDR3 sequence is 15 residues long. Looked up from germline, CDR1 is PRHDT and CDR2 is FYEKMQ (reference sequence). With 5 bases clipped from V and 4 bases from J, the junction kept 5 bases outside the gene matches. CDR3 sequence: CASSLRQGGNEKLFF. The CDR3 bases are TGTGCCAGCAGCCTAAGACAGGGGGGTAATGAAAAACTGTTTTTT.

V is TRBV7-9 and J is TRBJ1-2; TRBD1 is a possible D gene (5 bases). V was pared by 1 base and J by 10 bases, with 13 bases between. The CDR3 contains 13 residues. From germline, CDR1 is SEHNR and CDR2 FQNEAQ (reference sequence). In nucleotides, the CDR3 is TGTGCCAGCAGCTTAGGGGCAGGGAGGCACTACACCTTC. This encodes CASSLGAGRHYTF.

The chain is built from TRBV19 and TRBJ1-1, with TRBD1 identical over 9 bases. V lost 6 bases, J lost 4 bases, and 15 bases stayed unmatched. Per the germline V gene, CDR1 is LNHDA and CDR2 is SQIVND (reference sequence). This CDR3 region has 17 residues. CDR3 sequence (DNA): TGTGCCAGTAGCCCTAAGGGACAGGGCCGTTTGAGCACTGAAGCTTTCTTT. Residues: CASSPKGQGRLSTEAFF.

V gene TRBV27 combines with J gene TRBJ2-5, with 8 nucleotides matching TRBD1. With V trimmed by 2 bases and J by 3 bases, 8 bases remained unmatched. There are 16 residues in the CDR3. Germline V gives CDR1 MNHEY, CDR2 SMNVEV (reference sequence). The CDR3 coding sequence is TGTGCCAGCAGTTTAATCAGGGGGCTAGGTAAAGAGACCCAGTACTTC. Its translation is CASSLIRGLGKETQYF.

The chain employs TRBV27 and TRBJ1-2, with TRBD1 as a possible D gene (5 bases). The CDR3 contains 15 residues. In germline, CDR1 is MNHEY, CDR2 SMNVEV (reference sequence). The V gene lost 7 bases and the J gene lost 2 bases, with 17 bases spanning the gap. The CDR3 coding sequence is TGTGCCAGCACCTCTCCAGGGAAGATAAACTATGGCTACACCTTC. It translates to CASTSPGKINYGYTF.

The rearrangement uses TRBV11-2 and TRBJ1-2; no clear D gene. The CDR3 has 14 amino acids. Deletions cut 0 bases from V and 5 bases from J, with 10 bases between. The germline CDR1 and CDR2 sequences are SGHAT and FQNNGV. This chain's CDR3 is CASSLDPTAYGYTF. The CDR3 coding sequence is TGTGCCAGCAGCTTAGATCCTACCGCGTATGGCTACACCTTC.

The chain recombines TRBV28 with TRBJ1-2, with TRBD1 matching over 7 bases. The CDR3 consists of 15 residues. The trim removed 7 bases at V and 4 bases at J, leaving 12 bases unmatched. Germline CDR1 MDHEN, CDR2 SYDVKM. In nucleotides, the CDR3 is TGTGCCAGCAACTTTCCCCGGGACAGACTCTATGGCTACACCTTC. Residues: CASNFPRDRLYGYTF.

The chain employs TRBV3-1 (or the pseudogene TRBV3-2) and TRBJ1-5; D perhaps matches TRBD1 (5 bases). Germline CDR1 reads LGHDT; CDR2 reads YNNKEL (reference sequence). The CDR3 contains 16 residues. Between the trimmed V and J ends, which lost 4 bases and 5 bases, there was a span of 18 bases. The CDR3 loop reads CASSPSSAGRDQPQHF. The CDR3 DNA is TGTGCCAGCAGCCCGTCGTCGGCGGGACGGGATCAGCCCCAGCATTTT.

V usage is TRBV5-4 and J usage is TRBJ1-2; 8 nucleotides line up with TRBD1. This CDR3 contains 15 residues. CDR1 SGHNT and CDR2 YYREEE come from the germline V gene (reference sequence). V lost 4 bases to trimming and J lost 1 base; unmatched junction nucleotides: 6. CDR3 in amino acids: CASSRPGGGNYGYTF. The CDR3 nucleotides read TGTGCCAGCAGCCGACCAGGGGGCGGTAACTATGGCTACACCTTC.

The chain uses TRBV19 and TRBJ2-5; a weak D match, TRBD1 (5 bases). With 8 bases removed from V and 2 bases from J, the gap between germline ends came to 12 bases. Germline CDR1 is LNHDA and CDR2 is SQIVND (reference sequence). This CDR3 is built from 13 residues. CDR3: CASGVQGQETQYF. The CDR3 nucleotides read TGTGCCAGTGGTGTCCAGGGACAAGAGACCCAGTACTTC.

The rearrangement links TRBV27 to TRBJ1-4; 7 bases map to TRBD1. The CDR3 sequence is 16 residues long. The V segment lost 5 bases and the J segment 3 bases; nucleotides outside the gene matches: 9. Germline CDR1 and CDR2: MNHEY and SMNVEV (reference sequence). This CDR3 reads CASSKIKGAANEKLFF. The CDR3 bases are TGTGCCAGCAGTAAGATCAAGGGGGCGGCTAATGAAAAACTGTTTTTT.

The chain couples TRBV5-1 to TRBJ1-1; D not resolved. V shed 5 bases and J shed 1 base, with 21 bases lying between them. Germline V gene sequence: CDR1 SGHRS, CDR2 YFSETQ. The CDR3 loop spans 17 amino acids. The CDR3 nucleotides are TGCGCCAGCAGTAAATTAACCCCGCCGGGTGGGAACACTGAAGCTTTCTTT. Protein sequence: CASSKLTPPGGNTEAFF.

The chain uses TRBV30 and TRBJ1-3, with a tentative D call TRBD1 (6 bases). CDR3 length equals 15 residues. V lost 4 bases and J lost 0, with 13 bases in between. Germline V gene lookup returns CDR1 GTSNPN and CDR2 SVGIG (reference sequence). The CDR3 region has the DNA TGTGCCTGGAAAGGGGGTAGTTCCTCTGGAAACACCATATATTTT. It translates to CAWKGGSSSGNTIYF.

Note on this clone: A read error may produce the germline difference seen at one junction end. The CDR3 protein is CASSPSGEKGASRF. In nucleotides, the CDR3 is TGTGCCAGCAGCCCTAGCGGGGAAAAGGGAGCTTCAAGGTTC. The chain combines TRBV3-1 (or the pseudogene TRBV3-2) with TRBJ2-7, with TRBD2 matching 9 bases. This CDR3 is 14 amino acids long. Germline loops: CDR1 LGHDT, CDR2 YNNKEL (reference sequence).

The chain links TRBV27 to TRBJ2-1; 11 bases match TRBD2. CDR1 MNHEY and CDR2 SMNVEV come from the germline V gene (reference sequence). V was clipped by 5 bases and J by 4 bases; unmatched bases: 7. The CDR3 covers 16 residues. The CDR3 sequence is CASSPGLAEPYNEQFF. In nucleotides, the CDR3 is TGTGCCAGCAGTCCGGGACTAGCGGAGCCTTACAATGAGCAGTTCTTC.

The chain links TRBV6-6 to TRBJ1-2, with TRBD1 identical over 8 bases. Germline V gene lookup returns CDR1 MNHNY and CDR2 SVGAGI (reference sequence). Trimming at V came to 5 bases and at J to 0 bases, leaving 8 bases not matched to a gene. The CDR3 covers 16 residues. CDR3: CASSTAGTGSNYGYTF. CDR3 bases: TGTGCCAGCAGTACCGCCGGGACAGGCTCTAACTATGGCTACACCTTC.

The V gene is TRBV11-2, the J gene TRBJ2-3; no definite D call. Trimming shortened V by 2 bases and J by 6 bases, and 18 bases separated the two germline ends. Germline CDR1 is SGHAT and CDR2 is FQNNGV. This CDR3 has 16 amino acids. The CDR3 sequence is CASSLNFRGMFDTQYF. CDR3 in DNA: TGTGCCAGCAGCTTAAATTTCCGAGGAATGTTCGATACGCAGTATTTT.

V is TRBV30 and J is TRBJ1-4; D gene uncertain. CDR3 length: 18 residues. The V gene lost 6 bases and the J gene lost 7 bases, with 30 bases spanning the gap. Germline loops: CDR1 GTSNPN, CDR2 SVGIG (reference sequence). CDR3 in amino acids: CACHHTIRDIWAREKLFF. In nucleotides, the CDR3 is TGTGCCTGCCACCACACAATTCGCGACATCTGGGCCCGTGAAAAACTGTTTTTT.

The rearrangement uses TRBV11-2 and TRBJ2-5, with 9 bases lining up with TRBD2. CDR1 is SGHAT, CDR2 FQNNGV, per germline. The CDR3 sequence is 18 residues long. V trimming: 2 bases; J trimming: 1 base; junction bases outside the gene matches: 11. CDR3 nucleotides: TGTGCCAGCAGCTTAAGGGGCGTTCTAGCGGGATCCCAAGAGACCCAGTACTTC. Translated: CASSLRGVLAGSQETQYF.

This clone was observed a single time. The chain is built from TRBV5-1 and TRBJ1-1, with 10 bases identical to TRBD1. CDR1 SGHRS and CDR2 YFSETQ come from the germline V gene. This CDR3 has 16 amino acids. The V gene end was trimmed by 0 bases and the J gene end by 0 bases; junction bases not matched to a gene: 2. The CDR3 nucleotides read TGCGCCAGCAGCTTGGGGACAGGGGGGATGAACACTGAAGCTTTCTTT. It encodes CASSLGTGGMNTEAFF.